This TCR beta chain came from a study of response to subunit inactivated influenza vaccine. Germline V lookup: CDR1 PRHDT, CDR2 FYEKMQ (reference sequence). V was trimmed by 2 bases and J by 3 bases, leaving 16 bases between them. This CDR3 region has 16 residues. One entry per CDR3 protein, called by TCRdb with MiXCR from the RT-PCR reads. The table shows roughly 650,000 distinct CDR3 sequences, with approximately 15% occurring only once. A note on this clonotype: Its target is not known.

Study observations and caveats: It was the authors' suggestion that each seasonal influenza vaccination recruits few new T cells.

This sequence was found in a man in his fifties who received an inactivated influenza vaccine. J is TRBJ2-5 and V is TRBV13; tentatively, D is TRBD2 (6 bases). The sequences come from PBMCs from blood, collected 12 days after vaccination. In DNA, the CDR3 is TGTGCCAGCAGCTTACTTGACGGGGAGGAGGAAGAGACCCAGTACTTC. It encodes CASSLLDGEEEETQYF.